The 27 T cell receptor beta chains below come from one sample, sequenced in a study of T cells in Graves' hyperthyroidism and ophthalmopathy. From RNA transcripts, TCR beta CDR3 regions were amplified. During a first-round RT-PCR of the TCR CDR3, the HTBI primer set was used. TCRdb itself ran the multiplex PCR reads through MiXCR, one entry per CDR3 protein. The table records approximately 600,000 distinct CDR3 sequences, less than 25% of them present only once. The sample taken for sequencing was blood. Receptors originate from a man aged 30 to 45 with Graves' ophthalmopathy.

The sample holds many counts of this clonotype. V and J are TRBV7-9 and TRBJ1-1; D gene uncertain. Trimming pared 6 bases from V and 1 base from J, leaving 18 bases between. Germline V CDR1 and CDR2: SEHNR, FQNEAQ (reference sequence). The CDR3 length is 16 residues. CDR3 region: CASSPRRGRTNTEAFF. The CDR3 region has the DNA TGTGCCAGCAGTCCCCGGCGCGGACGGACGAACACTGAAGCTTTCTTT.

V and J are TRBV20-1 and TRBJ1-2; maybe TRBD1 (6 bases). Germline V gene data show CDR1 as DFQATT and CDR2 as SNEGSKA (reference sequence). Between the trimmed V and J ends, which lost 4 bases and 8 bases, there was a span of 20 bases. CDR3 size: 14 residues. The CDR3 DNA reads as TGCAGTGCTATGGGGGGCTCTCACTCCCAGGGCTACACCTTC. Translation: CSAMGGSHSQGYTF.

With regard to this clonotype: A much larger clone lies a single base off, so this may be a read error. The rearrangement joins TRBV20-1 to TRBJ2-3; D is uncertain. The CDR3 is made up of 15 amino acids. Per germline, CDR1 DFQATT and CDR2 SNEGSKA (reference sequence). Deletions cut 0 bases from V and 2 bases from J, with 12 bases between. The CDR3 spells CSARDPMRHTDTQYF. CDR3 nucleotide sequence: TGCAGTGCTAGAGATCCTATGAGGCACACAGATACGCAGTATTTT.

The chain is built from TRBV2 and TRBJ2-4, with 7 positions matching TRBD2. The V gene's germline CDR1 is SNHLY and CDR2 FYNNEI. CDR3 length equals 14 residues. With 5 bases clipped from V and 7 bases from J, the junction kept 8 bases outside the gene matches. The CDR3 DNA reads as TGTGCCAGCAGTCCCAGGGAGGGGCAGAACATTCAGTACTTC. It yields the protein CASSPREGQNIQYF. Filled out from reference TRBV2 and TRBJ2-4, the complete variable domain reads EPEVTQTPSHQVTQMGQEVILRCVPISNHLYFYWYRQILGQKVEFLVSFYNNEISEKSEIFDDQFSVERPDGSNFTLKIRSTKLEDSAMYFCASSPREGQNIQYFGAGTRLSVL.

The chain links TRBV3-1 to TRBJ2-3; TRBD2 agrees at 10 bases. CDR1 and CDR2 (germline): LGHDT, YNNKEL (reference sequence). V gave up 0 bases and J gave up 6 bases; unmatched junction bases: 6. CDR3 length: 16 residues. The CDR3 sequence is CASSQDRLAGVDTQYF. The CDR3 region has the DNA TGTGCCAGCAGCCAAGATCGGCTAGCGGGAGTGGATACGCAGTATTTT.

The chain employs TRBV12-3 or TRBV12-4 and TRBJ1-2; 9 bases are shared with TRBD1. This CDR3 is built from 14 residues. The trim removed 5 bases at V and 6 bases at J, leaving 7 bases unmatched. The CDR3 sequence: CASSVTTGGHGYTF. DNA of the CDR3: TGTGCCAGCAGTGTAACTACAGGGGGCCATGGCTACACCTTC.

The sample holds many counts of this clonotype. The J gene is TRBJ2-7, the V gene TRBV28, with 7 bases identical to TRBD1. The CDR3 is 15 residues long. Germline-derived CDR1 and CDR2 are MDHEN and SYDVKM. The V gene end was trimmed by 2 bases and the J gene end by 3 bases; junction bases not matched to a gene: 7. The CDR3, as DNA: TGTGCCAGCAGTTTAAACAGGGGAATAGTCTACGAGCAGTACTTC. Its protein is CASSLNRGIVYEQYF.

The table lists this clonotype with many counts. V and J are TRBV30 and TRBJ1-5; D is possibly TRBD1 (5 bases). In germline, CDR1 is GTSNPN, CDR2 SVGIG (reference sequence). The CDR3 loop spans 14 amino acids. V lost 2 bases and J lost 7, with 15 bases in between. CDR3 sequence: CAWSSEGPEQPQHF. CDR3 nucleotides: TGTGCCTGGAGTAGTGAGGGACCTGAGCAGCCCCAGCATTTT.

This clonotype was detected many times. This chain links TRBV28 with TRBJ1-1; D not resolved. This CDR3 region has 14 residues. V lost 5 bases and J 1 base, leaving 11 bases between the germline ends. Germline lookup yields CDR1 MDHEN and CDR2 SYDVKM. Written as DNA, the CDR3 is TGTGCCAGCAGTCAACCTACAAGGAACACTGAAGCTTTCTTT. Translated: CASSQPTRNTEAFF. The whole variable domain, filled in from reference TRBV28 and TRBJ1-1, reads DVKVTQSSRYLVKRTGEKVFLECVQDMDHENMFWYRQDPGLGLRLIYFSYDVKMKEKGDIPEGYSVSREKKERFSLILESASTNQTSMYLCASSQPTRNTEAFFGQGTRLTVV.

This clonotype was counted between two and nine times. This rearrangement joins TRBV7-9 to TRBJ2-2; 9 bases map to TRBD1. Germline V gene sequence: CDR1 SEHNR, CDR2 FQNEAQ (reference sequence). CDR3 length equals 15 residues. V shed 1 base, J shed 6 bases, and the junction held 3 bases outside the gene matches. CDR3 sequence: CASSLGQGGSGELFF. In DNA, the CDR3 is TGTGCCAGCAGCTTAGGACAGGGGGGATCCGGGGAGCTGTTTTTT.

This clonotype was seen only a few times. V usage is TRBV15 and J usage is TRBJ1-4; TRBD1 agrees at 8 bases. J gave up 7 bases and V 7 bases, and 11 bases lay outside the gene matches. The CDR3 loop spans 15 amino acids. Germline values: CDR1 LNHNV, CDR2 YYDKDF (reference sequence). CDR3 bases: TGTGCCACCAAGGGTTCGGCAGGGGGCGGTGAAAAACTGTTTTTT. It encodes CATKGSAGGGEKLFF.

This sequence joins TRBV20-1 and TRBJ2-2; D is ambiguous. This CDR3 has 11 residues. The germline CDR1 and CDR2 sequences are DFQATT and SNEGSKA (reference sequence). V was shortened by 4 bases and J by 1 base, with 1 base between the two germline ends. This CDR3 reads CSAKNTGELFF. The CDR3, as DNA: TGCAGTGCTAAGAACACCGGGGAGCTGTTTTTT.

At least ten counts were recorded for this clonotype. This sequence joins TRBV20-1 and TRBJ2-7, with D possibly TRBD2 on 6 matching bases. The CDR3 spans 13 residues. Per germline, CDR1 DFQATT and CDR2 SNEGSKA (reference sequence). Trimming removed 5 bases at V and 1 base at J, with 12 bases between. This CDR3 reads CSAGGDGSYEQYF. CDR3 in DNA: TGCAGTGCTGGAGGGGACGGTTCCTACGAGCAGTACTTC.

This clonotype was seen at least ten times. The chain employs TRBV18 and TRBJ2-3; D may be TRBD2 (6 bases). This CDR3 region has 15 residues. Between the trimmed V and J ends, which lost 2 bases and 1 base, there was a span of 10 bases. Germline loops: CDR1 KGHSH, CDR2 LQKENI. The CDR3 protein is CASSPTSFGTDTQYF. CDR3 sequence (DNA): TGTGCCAGCTCACCAACTAGCTTTGGCACAGATACGCAGTATTTT.

This clonotype was counted at least ten times. V and J are TRBV29-1 and TRBJ1-1; weak D call: TRBD1 (5 bases). Germline loops: CDR1 SQVTM, CDR2 ANQGSEA. V was trimmed by 7 bases and J by 6 bases, leaving 18 bases between them. This CDR3 is built from 13 residues. This CDR3 reads CSGTGGRVAEAFF. The CDR3 region has the DNA TGCAGCGGCACGGGGGGGAGGGTAGCTGAAGCTTTCTTT.

This rearrangement joins TRBV7-8 to TRBJ1-2; unclear D gene. This CDR3 comprises 14 residues. V lost 5 bases to trimming and J lost 6 bases, with 16 bases between them. Germline CDR1 SGHVS, CDR2 FQNEAQ. CDR3 in DNA: TGTGCCAGCAGCCAAATAAGAGTCCCTAATGGCTACACCTTC. Encoded protein: CASSQIRVPNGYTF.

This clonotype was counted many times. The chain is built from TRBV5-6 and TRBJ1-1; no definite D call. V was cut by 3 bases and J by 5 bases, with 11 bases left in between. CDR1 SGHDT and CDR2 YYEEEE come from the germline V gene. The CDR3 covers 13 residues. In nucleotides, the CDR3 is TGTGCCAGCAGCTCGGACTTGGGGACTGAAGCTTTCTTT. Protein sequence: CASSSDLGTEAFF.

The chain carries TRBV7-2 and TRBJ2-3; 7 nucleotides agree with TRBD2. Per germline, CDR1 SGHTA and CDR2 FQGNSA. The V segment lost 5 bases and the J segment 2 bases; nucleotides outside the gene matches: 7. There are 15 residues in the CDR3. The CDR3 DNA reads as TGTGCCAGCAGCCGTGGGGGGGGGGACACAGATACGCAGTATTTT. Protein product: CASSRGGGDTDTQYF.

This clonotype was counted many times. V and J are TRBV11-2 and TRBJ2-2, with 8 bases identical to TRBD2. The V and J ends lost 7 bases and 0 bases, in that order; junction bases with no gene match: 7. In germline, CDR1 is SGHAT, CDR2 FQNNGV. This CDR3 spans 16 amino acids. CDR3 residues: CASTTGGPANTGELFF. CDR3 sequence (DNA): TGTGCCAGCACCACGGGAGGGCCAGCGAACACCGGGGAGCTGTTTTTT.

J is TRBJ2-7 and V is TRBV6-2 or TRBV6-3; D is possibly TRBD2 (6 bases). The CDR3 length is 15 residues. Trimming cost V 1 base and J 0 bases, with 10 bases left between them. The germline CDR1 and CDR2 sequences are MNHEY and SVGEGT. The CDR3 region is CASSYLAASSYEQYF. As DNA, the CDR3 is TGTGCCAGCAGTTACTTAGCGGCGAGCTCCTACGAGCAGTACTTC.

V and J are TRBV27 and TRBJ2-7; D is ambiguous. Trimming removed 2 bases from V and 3 bases from J, with 14 bases in between. Germline V gene sequence: CDR1 MNHEY, CDR2 SMNVEV (reference sequence). This CDR3 region has 15 residues. CDR3 DNA sequence: TGTGCCAGCAGTTTACCCGGCCGGGTGAACTACGAGCAGTACTTC. Translated: CASSLPGRVNYEQYF.

J is TRBJ1-6 and V is TRBV20-1, with TRBD1 as a possible D gene (5 bases). V gave up 5 bases and J gave up 0 bases, with 14 bases separating them. This CDR3 has 16 amino acids. Per the germline V gene, CDR1 is DFQATT and CDR2 is SNEGSKA (reference sequence). The CDR3 loop is CSAFPGGVSYNSPLHF. The CDR3 region has the DNA TGCAGTGCTTTCCCCGGAGGGGTCTCCTATAATTCACCCCTCCACTTT.

The chain joins TRBV7-9 to TRBJ2-1; 10 bases are shared with TRBD2. Germline CDR1 is SEHNR and CDR2 is FQNEAQ (reference sequence). The CDR3 contains 16 residues. V lost 1 base to trimming and J lost 6 bases; unmatched junction nucleotides: 6. This CDR3 reads CASSLGVAGGPNEQFF. Here the CDR3 DNA reads TGTGCCAGCAGCTTAGGAGTAGCGGGAGGTCCCAATGAGCAGTTCTTC.

This chain links TRBV28 with TRBJ1-5; D is unresolved. Trimming left V 5 bases short and J 3 bases short, with 17 bases between. The CDR3 is made up of 16 amino acids. CDR1 and CDR2 (germline): MDHEN, SYDVKM. DNA of the CDR3: TGTGCCAGCAGTCCGGTCCGAAGGGCCTACAATCAGCCCCAGCATTTT. It yields the protein CASSPVRRAYNQPQHF. Full variable domain (outside the CDR3, taken from reference TRBV28 and TRBJ1-5): DVKVTQSSRYLVKRTGEKVFLECVQDMDHENMFWYRQDPGLGLRLIYFSYDVKMKEKGDIPEGYSVSREKKERFSLILESASTNQTSMYLCASSPVRRAYNQPQHFGDGTRLSIL.

This clonotype occurred many times. This chain joins TRBV28 and TRBJ2-1; 11 nucleotides agree with TRBD2. Germline assignment: CDR1 MDHEN and CDR2 SYDVKM. The V and J ends lost 5 bases and 7 bases, in that order; junction bases with no gene match: 7. The CDR3 sequence is 15 residues long. The CDR3 here is CASSLGTSGGNEQFF. The CDR3 DNA sequence: TGTGCCAGCAGTCTCGGGACTAGCGGAGGGAATGAGCAGTTCTTC.

With respect to this clonotype: This may stem from a read error, because a much larger clone lies one nucleotide away. The chain joins TRBV28 to TRBJ1-4, with TRBD1 identical over 8 bases. Germline-derived CDR1 and CDR2 are MDHEN and SYDVKM. This CDR3 has 18 amino acids. With 8 bases clipped from V and 5 bases from J, the junction kept 19 bases outside the gene matches. The CDR3 DNA sequence: TGTGCCAGCGGCCCAGGGGGCGTCTCGAAGGGGGGCAATGAAAAACTGTTTTTT. Translated: CASGPGGVSKGGNEKLFF.

This clonotype was counted between two and nine times. The V and J genes are TRBV7-8 and TRBJ2-7; D perhaps matches TRBD1 (6 bases). The germline CDR1 and CDR2 sequences are SGHVS and FQNEAQ. CDR3 length: 15 residues. The V and J ends lost 2 bases and 0 bases respectively, with 11 bases between them. In DNA form, the CDR3 reads TGTGCCAGCAGCTTAAATACAGGGCTCTCCTACGAGCAGTACTTC. Protein sequence: CASSLNTGLSYEQYF.